The rows below give T cell receptor beta chains drawn from one sample of a study of OX40 agonist ivuxolimab in advanced cancers. Here immunoSEQ multiplex PCR was the method, and the copy in TCRdb shows in-frame clones only, minus some. Of around 35,000 clones listed, roughly 81% were seen once; the top ten hold 22%. Specimen: CD4+ or CD8+ T cells sorted from blood, collected in a trial of the OX40 agonist ivuxolimab. The receptor set was obtained from an adult with an advanced solid tumor such as melanoma, head and neck, liver or kidney cancer. CDR3s include the opening cysteine and the closing phenylalanine or tryptophan. The D gene is left open where the match is weak. Size is stated for part of the rows, as once, few or many counts, or as a class when the clone is expanded.

D gene,V gene,J gene,clone size,CDR3 protein,CDR3 DNA
TRBD1,TRBV9,TRBJ2-7,-,CASSVAGTGNEQYF,TGTGCCAGCAGCGTAGCCGGGACAGGGAACGAGCAGTACTTC
-,TRBV10-3,TRBJ1-2,-,CAISVGQGRSGYTF,TGTGCCATCAGTGTGGGGCAGGGTAGAAGTGGCTACACCTTC
-,TRBV7-3,TRBJ2-2,-,CASSFYTGELFF,TGTGCCAGCAGCTTCTACACCGGGGAGCTGTTTTTT
TRBD1,TRBV28,TRBJ1-2,-,CASSLPQGISNYGYTF,TGTGCCAGCAGTCTCCCACAGGGGATCTCTAACTATGGCTACACCTTC
TRBD1,TRBV10-3,TRBJ1-2,once,CAISEDPGTGYGYTF,TGTGCCATCAGTGAAGACCCCGGGACAGGCTATGGCTACACCTTC
-,TRBV6-5,TRBJ2-1,-,CASRRLAGDEQFF,TGTGCCAGCAGACGACTAGCAGGGGATGAGCAGTTCTTC
-,TRBV7-8,TRBJ2-7,-,CASSLPGMSYEQYF,TGTGCCAGCAGCTTACCCGGGATGTCCTACGAGCAGTACTTC
-,TRBV30,TRBJ1-1,-,CAWSEWRNTEAFF,TGTGCCTGGAGTGAATGGAGGAACACTGAAGCTTTCTTT
-,TRBV28,TRBJ1-4,-,CASYSYRAGSEKLFF,TGTGCCAGCTACAGCTACAGGGCCGGGAGTGAAAAACTGTTTTTT
-,TRBV2,TRBJ1-1,-,CASSDGDEGTEAFF,TGTGCCAGCAGTGACGGGGACGAGGGCACTGAAGCTTTCTTT
-,TRBV11-2,TRBJ2-3,-,CASSTTSRTTFADTQYF,TGTGCCAGCAGCACCACCTCTCGGACTACCTTCGCAGATACGCAGTATTTT
-,TRBV30,TRBJ1-2,many,CAWSDGLGGYTF,TGTGCCTGGAGTGATGGGTTGGGTGGCTACACCTTC
-,TRBV18,TRBJ1-2,-,CASSPSARNYGYTF,TGTGCCAGCTCACCGTCAGCCCGAAACTATGGCTACACCTTC
-,TRBV5-4,TRBJ2-2,-,CASSLRSEGGELFF,TGTGCCAGCAGCTTGAGAAGCGAGGGCGGGGAGCTGTTTTTT
-,TRBV7-8,TRBJ2-1,-,CASSAFRGGSYNEQFF,TGTGCCAGCAGCGCATTTAGGGGGGGATCATACAATGAGCAGTTCTTC
TRBD1,TRBV6-1,TRBJ1-4,-,CASSGWTGRGEKLFF,TGTGCCAGCAGTGGCTGGACAGGGCGAGGCGAAAAACTGTTTTTT
-,TRBV29-1,TRBJ1-1,-,CSVDRPTRRTEAFF,TGCAGCGTTGATCGGCCGACCAGGCGCACTGAAGCTTTCTTT
-,TRBV6-1,TRBJ2-5,-,CASTEVGRIETQYF,TGTGCCAGCACCGAAGTGGGCAGAATAGAGACCCAGTACTTC
-,TRBV5-5,TRBJ2-3,-,CASRPQRGTDTQYF,TGTGCCAGCCGACCACAGCGTGGCACAGATACGCAGTATTTT
-,TRBV2,TRBJ2-3,-,CASKTGDTQYF,TGTGCCAGCAAAACAGGGGATACGCAGTATTTT
TRBD2,TRBV29-1,TRBJ2-7,few,CSVVRGGFSYEQYF,TGCAGCGTCGTACGGGGGGGTTTCTCCTACGAGCAGTACTTC
-,TRBV5-4,TRBJ2-2,-,CASSLARSISGELFF,TGTGCCAGCAGCTTGGCCCGGAGCATCAGCGGGGAGCTGTTTTTT
TRBD1,TRBV7-3,TRBJ1-6,-,CASSTHRGLDSPLHF,TGTGCCAGCAGCACGCACAGGGGGCTCGATTCACCCCTCCACTTT
TRBD1,TRBV7-2,TRBJ1-5,-,CASSKRDRGHQPQHF,TGTGCCAGCAGCAAACGGGACAGGGGCCATCAGCCCCAGCATTTT
TRBD1,TRBV27,TRBJ1-3,-,CASRREGGFWNTIYF,TGTGCCAGCCGCCGGGAAGGGGGCTTTTGGAACACCATATATTTT
-,TRBV2,TRBJ1-3,-,CASSVQGNGNTIYF,TGTGCCAGCAGTGTACAGGGTAATGGAAACACCATATATTTT
-,TRBV27,TRBJ2-1,-,CASSFGQYAYNEQFF,TGTGCCAGCAGTTTTGGCCAATACGCCTACAATGAGCAGTTCTTC
-,TRBV13,TRBJ2-5,-,CASSLGHAETQYF,TGTGCCAGCAGCTTAGGACATGCAGAGACCCAGTACTTC
TRBD1,TRBV30,TRBJ1-2,-,CAGDSYNYGYTF,TGTGCCGGGGACAGTTATAACTATGGCTACACCTTC
-,TRBV4-1,TRBJ2-2,few,CASSQDRAANTGELFF,TGCGCCAGCAGCCAAGATAGGGCCGCGAACACCGGGGAGCTGTTTTTT
-,TRBV28,TRBJ2-7,-,CASSPAGLLSYEQYF,TGTGCCAGCAGTCCCGCTGGACTCCTGTCCTACGAGCAGTACTTC
-,TRBV7-2,TRBJ2-3,once,CASSLEGQGWTDTQYF,TGTGCCAGCAGCTTAGAGGGTCAGGGGTGGACAGATACGCAGTATTTT
TRBD1,TRBV18,TRBJ2-3,-,CASSPPGQGPDTQYF,TGTGCCAGCTCACCCCCCGGACAGGGGCCAGATACGCAGTATTTT